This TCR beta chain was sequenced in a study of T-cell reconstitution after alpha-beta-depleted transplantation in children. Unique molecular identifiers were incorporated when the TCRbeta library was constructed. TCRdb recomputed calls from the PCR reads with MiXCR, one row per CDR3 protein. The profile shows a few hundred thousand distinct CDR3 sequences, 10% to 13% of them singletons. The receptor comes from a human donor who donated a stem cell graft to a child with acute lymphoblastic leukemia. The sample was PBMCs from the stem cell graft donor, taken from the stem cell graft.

The CDR3: CASSQVPGLAKSSYEQYF. The CDR3 DNA reads TGCGCCAGCAGCCAAGTCCCTGGACTAGCGAAAAGCTCCTACGAGCAGTACTTC. The chain combines TRBV4-3 with TRBJ2-7, with 9 bases identical to TRBD2. V shed 1 base, J shed 0 bases, and the junction held 10 bases outside the gene matches. The CDR3 length is 18 residues. Germline lookup yields CDR1 LGHNA and CDR2 YSLEER.